The present T cell receptor (beta chain) was sequenced within a study of blood T cell repertoires in COVID-19. The germline CDR1 and CDR2 sequences are MNHEY and SMNVEV (reference sequence). V lost 2 bases, J lost 7 bases, and 4 bases stayed unmatched. This CDR3 has 15 amino acids. In the original processing: Amplification from reference gene primers served as the basis for estimated nucleated cell counts. Assay: immunoSEQ multiplex PCR; the TCRdb copy retains only in-frame clones and omits some. The V and J calls and the clone size are those of that table, but D and trimming were determined from the DNA. The table shows about 400,000 clones, with 75% to 90% occurring only once.

The J gene is TRBJ1-6, the V gene TRBV27, with 8 bases fitting TRBD1. This clonotype was obtained from a woman in her 30s with acute or convalescent COVID-19. Sequencing was performed on peripheral blood. CDR3 nucleotide sequence: TGTGCCAGCAGTTTAGCGAGGACAGGGAATTCACCCCTCCACTTT. Protein: CASSLARTGNSPLHF.